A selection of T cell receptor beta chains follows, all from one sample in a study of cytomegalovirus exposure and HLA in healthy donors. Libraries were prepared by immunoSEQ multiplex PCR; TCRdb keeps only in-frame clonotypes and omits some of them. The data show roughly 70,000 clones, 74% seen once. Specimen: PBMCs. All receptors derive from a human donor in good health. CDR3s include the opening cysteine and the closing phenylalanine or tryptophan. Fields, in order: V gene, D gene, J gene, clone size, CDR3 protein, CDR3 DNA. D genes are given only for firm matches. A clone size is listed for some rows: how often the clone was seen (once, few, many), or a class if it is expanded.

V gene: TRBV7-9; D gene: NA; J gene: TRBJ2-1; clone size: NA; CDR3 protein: CASSFQGIAQFF; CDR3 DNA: TGTGCCAGCAGCTTTCAGGGGATAGCGCAGTTCTTC
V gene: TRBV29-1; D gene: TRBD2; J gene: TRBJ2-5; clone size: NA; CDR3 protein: CSGGLAGETQYF; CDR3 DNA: TGCAGCGGTGGACTAGCGGGAGAGACCCAGTACTTC
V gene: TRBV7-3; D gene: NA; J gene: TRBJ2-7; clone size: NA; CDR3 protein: CASSLGLLYEQYF; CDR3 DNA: TGTGCCAGCAGCTTAGGACTCCTCTACGAGCAGTACTTC
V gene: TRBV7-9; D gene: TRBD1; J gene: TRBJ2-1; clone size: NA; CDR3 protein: CASRGQGSYNEQFF; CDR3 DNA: TGTGCCAGCCGGGGACAGGGCAGCTACAATGAGCAGTTCTTC
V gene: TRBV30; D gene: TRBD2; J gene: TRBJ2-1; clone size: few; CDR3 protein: CAWTEPGLDYNEQFF; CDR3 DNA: TGTGCCTGGACCGAACCGGGACTAGACTACAATGAGCAGTTCTTC
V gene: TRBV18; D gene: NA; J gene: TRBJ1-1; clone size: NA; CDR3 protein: CASSPQQTNTEAFF; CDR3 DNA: TGTGCCAGCTCACCACAACAGACGAACACTGAAGCTTTCTTT
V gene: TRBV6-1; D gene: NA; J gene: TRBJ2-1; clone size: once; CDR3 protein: CASRTLLGHNEQFF; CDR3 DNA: TGTGCCAGCAGAACGTTACTAGGGCACAATGAGCAGTTCTTC
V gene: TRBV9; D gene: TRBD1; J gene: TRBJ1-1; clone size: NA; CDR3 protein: CASSVTGGAGEAFF; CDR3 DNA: TGTGCCAGCAGCGTGACAGGGGGCGCCGGTGAAGCTTTCTTT
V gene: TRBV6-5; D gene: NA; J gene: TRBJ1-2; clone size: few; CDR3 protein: CASSYSWQGWGYTF; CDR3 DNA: TGTGCCAGCAGTTACTCGTGGCAGGGCTGGGGCTACACCTTC
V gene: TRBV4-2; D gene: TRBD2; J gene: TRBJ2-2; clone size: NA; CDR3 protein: CASSGLAGGELFF; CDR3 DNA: TGTGCCAGCAGCGGACTAGCGGGGGGGGAGCTGTTTTTT
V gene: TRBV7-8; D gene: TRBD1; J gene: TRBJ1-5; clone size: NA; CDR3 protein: CASSHPGQGLQPQHF; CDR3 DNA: TGTGCCAGCAGCCATCCGGGACAGGGGCTTCAGCCCCAGCATTTT
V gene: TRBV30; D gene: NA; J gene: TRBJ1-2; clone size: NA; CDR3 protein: CAAARGGGYGYTF; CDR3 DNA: TGTGCCGCAGCCCGGGGGGGCGGCTATGGCTACACCTTC
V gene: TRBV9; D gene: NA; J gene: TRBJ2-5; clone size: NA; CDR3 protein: CASSVGSSAETQYF; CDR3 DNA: TGTGCCAGCAGCGTAGGGTCTAGCGCGGAGACCCAGTACTTC
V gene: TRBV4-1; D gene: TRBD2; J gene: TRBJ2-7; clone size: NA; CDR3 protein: CASSQEEGTSGSRYEQYF; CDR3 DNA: TGCGCCAGCAGCCAAGAGGAGGGGACTAGCGGGAGTAGGTACGAGCAGTACTTC
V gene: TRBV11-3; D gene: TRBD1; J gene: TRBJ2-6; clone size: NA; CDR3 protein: CASSLDRTGEISGANVLTF; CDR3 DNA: TGTGCCAGCAGCTTAGACCGGACAGGAGAAATCTCTGGGGCCAACGTCCTGACTTTC
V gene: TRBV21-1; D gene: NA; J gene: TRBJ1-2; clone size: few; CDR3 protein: CASSNQGQAYPGGYTF; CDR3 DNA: TGTGCCAGCAGCAATCAGGGACAGGCTTACCCGGGTGGCTACACCTTC
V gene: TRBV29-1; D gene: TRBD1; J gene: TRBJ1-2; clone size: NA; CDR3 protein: CSVELRDRGNYGYTF; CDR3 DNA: TGCAGCGTTGAACTCAGGGACAGGGGGAACTATGGCTACACCTTC
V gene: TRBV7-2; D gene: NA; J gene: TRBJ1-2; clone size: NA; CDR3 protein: CASSPGHGGYGYTF; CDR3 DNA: TGTGCCAGCAGCCCAGGGCACGGGGGCTATGGCTACACCTTC
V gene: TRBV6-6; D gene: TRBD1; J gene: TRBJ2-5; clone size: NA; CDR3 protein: CASKRGQGETQYF; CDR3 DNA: TGTGCCAGCAAGCGCGGACAGGGAGAGACCCAGTACTTC
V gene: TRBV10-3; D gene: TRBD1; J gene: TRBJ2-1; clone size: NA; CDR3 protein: CAIQTPGQGFNEQFF; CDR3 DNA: TGTGCCATCCAGACGCCGGGACAGGGTTTCAATGAGCAGTTCTTC
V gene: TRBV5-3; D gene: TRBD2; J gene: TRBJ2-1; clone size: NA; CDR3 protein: CARSTGGGNEQFF; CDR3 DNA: TGTGCCAGAAGCACCGGCGGGGGGAATGAGCAGTTCTTC
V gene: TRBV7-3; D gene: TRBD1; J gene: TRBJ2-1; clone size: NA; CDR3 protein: CASSPGTGNEQFF; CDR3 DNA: TGTGCCAGCAGCCCGGGGACAGGGAATGAGCAGTTCTTC
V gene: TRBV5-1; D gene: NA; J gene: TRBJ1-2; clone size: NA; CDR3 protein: CASSRDSTNYGYTF; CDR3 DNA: TGCGCCAGCAGCCGAGACAGCACAAACTATGGCTACACCTTC
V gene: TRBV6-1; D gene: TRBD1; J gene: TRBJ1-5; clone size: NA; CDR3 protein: CASSEWWTGDQPQHF; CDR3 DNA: TGTGCCAGCAGTGAATGGTGGACAGGGGACCAGCCCCAGCATTTT
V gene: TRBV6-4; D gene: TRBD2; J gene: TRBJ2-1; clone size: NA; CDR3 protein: CASSDRASGRNEQFF; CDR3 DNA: TGTGCCAGCAGTGACCGCGCTAGCGGGAGGAATGAGCAGTTCTTC
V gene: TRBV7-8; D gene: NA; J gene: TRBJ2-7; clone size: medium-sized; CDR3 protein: CASSLADFSYEQYF; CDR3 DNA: TGTGCCAGCAGCTTAGCCGACTTTTCCTACGAGCAGTACTTC
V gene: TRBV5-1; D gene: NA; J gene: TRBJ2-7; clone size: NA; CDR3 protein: CASSLMAGSSYEQYF; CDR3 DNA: TGCGCCAGCAGCTTGATGGCGGGTAGCTCCTACGAGCAGTACTTC
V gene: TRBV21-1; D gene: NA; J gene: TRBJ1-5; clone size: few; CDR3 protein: CARRRPQHF; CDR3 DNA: TGTGCCCGCAGGCGGCCCCAGCATTTT
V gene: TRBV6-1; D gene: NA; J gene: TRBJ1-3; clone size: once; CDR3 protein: CASSSQAGTGNTIYF; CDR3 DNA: TGTGCCAGCAGTTCCCAGGCAGGGACTGGAAACACCATATATTTT
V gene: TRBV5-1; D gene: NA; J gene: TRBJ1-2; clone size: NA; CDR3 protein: CASRLGGADYGYTF; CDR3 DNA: TGCGCCAGCCGCCTTGGAGGGGCGGATTATGGCTACACCTTC
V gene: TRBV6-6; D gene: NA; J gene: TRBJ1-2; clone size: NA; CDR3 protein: CASSLNYGYTF; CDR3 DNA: TGTGCCAGCTCCCTGAACTATGGCTACACCTTC
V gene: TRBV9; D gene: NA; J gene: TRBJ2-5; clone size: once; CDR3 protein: CASSVVGQGRGETQYF; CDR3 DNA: TGTGCCAGCAGCGTAGTCGGGCAGGGCCGGGGGGAGACCCAGTACTTC
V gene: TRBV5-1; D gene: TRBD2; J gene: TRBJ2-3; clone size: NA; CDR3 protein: CASSLGLAGSTDTQYF; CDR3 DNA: TGCGCCAGCAGCTTGGGACTAGCGGGGAGCACAGATACGCAGTATTTT
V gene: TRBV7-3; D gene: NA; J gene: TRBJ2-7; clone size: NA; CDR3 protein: CASSSFGGASSYEQYF; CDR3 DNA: TGTGCCAGCAGTTCGTTCGGAGGGGCTAGCTCCTACGAGCAGTACTTC
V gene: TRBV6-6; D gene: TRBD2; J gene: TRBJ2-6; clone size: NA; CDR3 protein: CASSWGGRSGANVLTF; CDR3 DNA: TGTGCCAGCAGTTGGGGGGGGAGGTCTGGGGCCAACGTCCTGACTTTC
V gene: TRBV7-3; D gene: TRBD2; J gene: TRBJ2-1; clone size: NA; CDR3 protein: CASSLTSGVYNEQFF; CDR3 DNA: TGTGCCAGCAGCTTAACTAGCGGGGTCTACAATGAGCAGTTCTTC
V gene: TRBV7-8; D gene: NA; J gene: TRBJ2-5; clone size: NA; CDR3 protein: CASSLGGKGKTQYF; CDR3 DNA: TGTGCCAGCAGCTTGGGCGGGAAGGGGAAGACCCAGTACTTC
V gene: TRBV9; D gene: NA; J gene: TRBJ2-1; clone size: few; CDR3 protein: CASSVGWSPYNEQFF; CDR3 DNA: TGTGCCAGCAGCGTAGGGTGGAGCCCCTACAATGAGCAGTTCTTC
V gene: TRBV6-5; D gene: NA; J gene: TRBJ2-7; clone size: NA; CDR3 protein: CASNKVAGSSYEQYF; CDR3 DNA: TGTGCCAGCAACAAAGTTGCGGGCTCCTCCTACGAGCAGTACTTC